This is a list of T cell receptor beta chains from one sample in a study of T cell repertoires in cytomegalovirus infection. TCRdb re-called the reads through MiXCR, storing one row per CDR3 protein. The repertoire consists of some 940,000 distinct CDR3 sequences, with approximately 31% occurring once and the leading ten covering over 10%. These receptors are not linked to any known antigen. Sequences were derived from cultured CD8+ T cells from PBMCs, sampled from culture after CMV antigen stimulation. These receptors all come from a human donor in good health (CMV status not recorded). Some clones in this sample may be carry-over from other donors' samples. Each CDR3 is given with its conserved first and last residue. The order of the fields is V gene, clone size, J gene, D gene, CDR3 DNA, CDR3 protein. D genes are given only for firm matches. The listing skips clone size in some rows; elsewhere it reads once, few, many or a size class.

>TRBV6-1|few|TRBJ2-5|TRBD1
TGTGCCAGCAGCGCACAGGGGACCGGAGAGACCCAGTACTTC
CASSAQGTGETQYF
>TRBV7-9|NA|TRBJ2-7|TRBD1
TGTGCCAGCAGCACCACAGGGGGCAGGTACGAGCAGTACTTC
CASSTTGGRYEQYF
>TRBV5-4|many|TRBJ2-7|NA
TGTGCCAGCAGCTTGAGACCATCCACCTACGAGCAGTACTTC
CASSLRPSTYEQYF
>TRBV29-1|NA|TRBJ2-1|NA
TGCAGCGTTGAAGACGGCAGAACCTCCTTCTACAATGAGCAGTTCTTC
CSVEDGRTSFYNEQFF
>TRBV6-1|NA|TRBJ1-1|NA
TGTGCCTGCAGCTATGGACAGATCGGCCTCGGCACTGAAGCTTTCTTT
CACSYGQIGLGTEAFF
>TRBV19|many|TRBJ2-1|NA
TGTGCCAGTAGTAGTGACGCTAGCTCCTACAATGAGCAGTTCTTC
CASSSDASSYNEQFF
>TRBV12-5|few|TRBJ1-1|NA
TGTGCTAGTGAGGGGTCCATGAACACTGAAGCTTTCTTT
CASEGSMNTEAFF
>TRBV7-2|few|TRBJ2-7|NA
TGTGCCAGCAGCTTAGTATTGGCGGGATACTCCTACGAGCAGTACTTC
CASSLVLAGYSYEQYF
>TRBV7-9|few|TRBJ2-2|NA
TGTGCCAGCAGGCCCGACAGCGGGGAGCTGTTTTTT
CASRPDSGELFF
>TRBV7-8|many|TRBJ1-1|NA
TGTGCCAGCAGCACGCGCGGGGCGGATGGTGAAGCTTTCTTT
CASSTRGADGEAFF
>TRBV6-6|few|TRBJ2-1|NA
TGTGCCACCAGGGCTGGGATCTATGAGCAGTTCTTC
CATRAGIYEQFF
>TRBV4-1|few|TRBJ2-2|NA
TGCGCCAGCAGCCACCCAGAGACGGGGGGCGGCACCGGGGAGCTGTTTTTT
CASSHPETGGGTGELFF
>TRBV6-2/TRBV6-3|NA|TRBJ1-1|NA
TGTGCCAGCTCCCGGACCCAGGGCTCGGGTGAAGCTTTCTTT
CASSRTQGSGEAFF
>TRBV2|few|TRBJ2-3|NA
TGTGCCAGCAAGGATACGCAGTATTTT
CASKDTQYF
>TRBV6-8|NA|TRBJ2-3|NA
TGTGCCAGCAGTTCTCTCTCCCTCATCTCGAGCGTGGGGGGGGCGAATACGCAGTATTTT
CASSSLSLISSVGGANTQYF
>TRBV6-2/TRBV6-3|few|TRBJ2-5|TRBD2
TGTGCCAGCAGTTACCGCGGGACTAGCGTCTCACCCCAAGAGACCCAGTACTTC
CASSYRGTSVSPQETQYF
>TRBV7-3|many|TRBJ2-5|NA
TGTGCCAGCAGCTTAACGGGGCTAGGAGAGACCCAGTACTTC
CASSLTGLGETQYF
>TRBV6-2/TRBV6-3|NA|TRBJ2-7|TRBD1
TGTGCCAGCAGTTACTCAGCAGGGGGACGCTACGAGCAGTACTTC
CASSYSAGGRYEQYF
>TRBV6-5|NA|TRBJ2-1|TRBD2
TGTGCCAGCAGTTACCACGGGACTAGCGGGGGGGATGAGCAGTTCTTC
CASSYHGTSGGDEQFF
>TRBV6-6|NA|TRBJ2-2|TRBD2
TGTGCCAGCAGTTACTCGATTAGCGGGGGGGCCTCTGGGGAGCTGTTTTTT
CASSYSISGGASGELFF
>TRBV29-1|few|TRBJ2-6|NA
TGCAGCGTTGCTGGGCTCTCTGGGGCCAACGTCCTGACTTTC
CSVAGLSGANVLTF
>TRBV7-8|many|TRBJ2-1|TRBD1
TGTGCCAGCAGCACAACAGGGGGCCTGAATTACAATGAGCAGTTCTTC
CASSTTGGLNYNEQFF
>TRBV12-3/TRBV12-4|many|TRBJ2-7|NA
TGTGCCAGCAGCCCGAGCCCATACGAGCAGTACTTC
CASSPSPYEQYF
>TRBV6-2/TRBV6-3|once|TRBJ1-5|NA
TGTGCCAGCAGTTACCCGGGGGGTAGCAATCAGCCCCAGCATTTT
CASSYPGGSNQPQHF
>TRBV4-1|NA|TRBJ1-5|NA
TGCGCCAGCAGCCAAGTAGGAGATTTGAGCAATCAGCCCCAGCATTTT
CASSQVGDLSNQPQHF
>TRBV5-5|NA|TRBJ1-1|NA
TGTGCCAGCAGCTCGGAGGTAGTCCCGACCACTGAAGCTTTCTTT
CASSSEVVPTTEAFF
>TRBV7-2|NA|TRBJ2-3|TRBD2
TGTGCCAGCAGCGATAGCGGGGGAGGGGCATATACGCAGTATTTT
CASSDSGGGAYTQYF
>TRBV6-1|NA|TRBJ1-6|NA
TGTGCCAGCAGGACGGGCGCTTATAATTCACCCCTCCACTTT
CASRTGAYNSPLHF
>TRBV7-4|NA|TRBJ1-1|NA
TGTGCCAGCAGGCAGGACAAATACACTGAAGCTTTCTTT
CASRQDKYTEAFF
>TRBV19|NA|TRBJ1-5|NA
TGTGCCAGTAGCCTCACAGGGAATGACAATCAGCCCCAGCATTTT
CASSLTGNDNQPQHF
>TRBV20-1|NA|TRBJ2-1|NA
TGCAGTGCTAGAGATGGGGGGAGTGAGCAGTTCTTC
CSARDGGSEQFF
>TRBV5-5|once|TRBJ2-1|NA
TGTGCCAGCAGCTTGGAGGGGGGGCCATCCTACAATGAGCAGTTCTTC
CASSLEGGPSYNEQFF
>TRBV6-8|once|TRBJ1-6|NA
TGTGCCAGCAGTCCCCGACAGTATCATAATTCACCCCTCCACTTT
CASSPRQYHNSPLHF
>TRBV4-1|NA|TRBJ1-1|NA
TGTGCCAGCACATTACACGGGGGGACTGAAGCTTTCTTT
CASTLHGGTEAFF
>TRBV7-6|few|TRBJ2-2|TRBD1
TGTGCCAGCAGCTCCCCACAGGGGACGCACACCGGGGAGCTGTTTTTT
CASSSPQGTHTGELFF
>TRBV7-9|many|TRBJ1-2|NA
TGTGCCAGCAGCTTAGAGGGAGGAGGCTACACCTTC
CASSLEGGGYTF
>TRBV5-6|NA|TRBJ1-5|NA
TGTGCCAGCAGCTTTAGGAGGGATTATAGCAATCAGCCCCAGCATTTT
CASSFRRDYSNQPQHF
>TRBV27|NA|TRBJ2-3|NA
TGTGCCAGCAGTTTATCCGCGGGGATCACAGATACGCAGTATTTT
CASSLSAGITDTQYF
>TRBV5-4|NA|TRBJ2-7|TRBD2
TGTGCCAGCAGCTTCTGGGGGGGAAACTACGAGCAGTACTTC
CASSFWGGNYEQYF
>TRBV23-1|NA|TRBJ1-5|NA
TGCGCCAGCAGTCAAGGGGACCGTGGAAGCAATCAGCCCCAGCATTTT
CASSQGDRGSNQPQHF
>TRBV7-7|NA|TRBJ2-1|NA
TGTGCTAGCAGCTTAGGGGCTCACCCGGGGTCCTACAATGAGCAGTTCTTC
CASSLGAHPGSYNEQFF
>TRBV6-5|NA|TRBJ2-3|NA
TGTGCCAGCAGTTACTCCACCCCAGTAAGGACAGATACGCAGTATTTT
CASSYSTPVRTDTQYF
>TRBV7-6|many|TRBJ2-2|TRBD2
TGTGCCAGCAGCTTAGCCACTAGCGGGACGTACGCCGGGGAGCTGTTTTTT
CASSLATSGTYAGELFF
>TRBV2|NA|TRBJ2-7|NA
TGTGCCAGCAGAGCGTCACTAGGGGACTACGAGCAGTACTTC
CASRASLGDYEQYF
>TRBV18|NA|TRBJ2-3|NA
TGTGCCAGCTCACCCACCGACCCGTCCCGAAGCACAGATACGCAGTATTTT
CASSPTDPSRSTDTQYF